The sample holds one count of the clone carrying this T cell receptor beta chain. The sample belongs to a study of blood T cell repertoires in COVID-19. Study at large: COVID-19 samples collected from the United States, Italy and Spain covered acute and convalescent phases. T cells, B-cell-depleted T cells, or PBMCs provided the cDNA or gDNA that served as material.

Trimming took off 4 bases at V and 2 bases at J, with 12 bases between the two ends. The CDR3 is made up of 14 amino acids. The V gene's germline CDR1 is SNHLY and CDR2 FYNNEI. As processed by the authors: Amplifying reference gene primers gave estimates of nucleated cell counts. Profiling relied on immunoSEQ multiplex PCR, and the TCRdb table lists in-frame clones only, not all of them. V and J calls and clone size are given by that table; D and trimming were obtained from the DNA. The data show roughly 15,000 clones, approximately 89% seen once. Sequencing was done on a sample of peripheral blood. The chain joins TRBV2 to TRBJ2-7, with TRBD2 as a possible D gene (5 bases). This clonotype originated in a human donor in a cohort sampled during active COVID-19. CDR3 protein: CASSVGENAYEQYF. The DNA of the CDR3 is TGTGCCAGCAGTGTCGGGGAAAACGCCTACGAGCAGTACTTC.